This entry is about one T cell receptor (beta chain). Each cDNA molecule carried a unique molecular identifier. MiXCR, run by TCRdb on the 5' RACE reads, gives a single entry per CDR3 protein. The sample holds 25,000 to 35,000 distinct CDR3 sequences; 5.5% to 8% are singletons and the top ten take about 4%. The data originate from a study of early T cells in non-severe SARS-CoV-2 infection. Deletions cut 2 bases from V and 5 bases from J, with 13 bases between. CDR3 length: 15 residues. Germline V gene data show CDR1 as SGHNT and CDR2 as YENEEA. The receptor comes from an adult who was a healthcare worker with PCR-confirmed SARS-CoV-2 infection or an uninfected control (not recorded which). The V and J genes are TRBV11-3 and TRBJ2-1, with a weak D call TRBD2 (5 bases). Sample: whole blood. The CDR3 loop is CASSLRSDSNNEQFF. The CDR3 DNA is TGTGCCAGCAGCTTACGTAGCGATTCCAACAATGAGCAGTTCTTC.